The sequence of this TCR beta chain was determined in a study of blood T cell repertoires in COVID-19. About the study: PBMCs, B-cell-depleted T cells, or T cells were the source of the cDNA or gDNA that made up the material.

After removal of 10 bases from V and 11 bases from J, the junction contained 13 bases not matched to a gene. The CDR3 has 12 amino acids. Germline CDR1 LNHDA, CDR2 SQIVND (reference sequence). In the authors' workflow: Amplifying reference gene primers gave estimates of nucleated cell counts. Using immunoSEQ multiplex PCR, the repertoire was profiled, and TCRdb retains in-frame clones only, with some absent. V, J and clone size were drawn from that table, and D and trimming were deduced from the DNA. Seen here are around 200,000 clones, 80% to 90% observed once, and the top ten hold about 4.9%. The sequence derives from an elderly woman with acute or convalescent COVID-19. The chain is built from TRBV19 and TRBJ1-2; 7 positions agree with TRBD1. The sequenced material came from peripheral blood. CDR3 bases: TGTGCCACTACTACGGCGGGACAGCGATACACCTTC. Translating it yields CATTTAGQRYTF.